Following are 28 T cell receptor beta chains from one sample sequenced in a study of lymphopenia after photon versus proton radiotherapy. The protocol was immunoSEQ multiplex PCR, while the TCRdb copy is restricted to in-frame clones and leaves out a portion. The sample contains 65,000 to 90,000 clones, 85% to 95% of which appear only once. The material was peripheral blood, obtained from a patient treated with photon-based radiotherapy. These receptors were taken from a woman aged 40-49 years with cholangiocarcinoma.

The genes are TRBV7-3 and TRBJ1-1; D is unresolved. The CDR3 has 13 residues. Trimming stripped 5 bases from V and 0 bases from J, with 7 bases between. The V gene's germline CDR1 is SGHTA and CDR2 FQGTGA. For the CDR3, the DNA is TGTGCCAGCAGCCTTACAATGAACACTGAAGCTTTCTTT. It specifies CASSLTMNTEAFF.

The chain links TRBV10-1 to TRBJ2-5; no clear D gene. The last part of the DNA fits TRBJ2-7 better; the J call may be wrong. The CDR3 length is 14 residues. Germline values: CDR1 WNHNN, CDR2 SYGVQD (reference sequence). The CDR3 loop reads CASSESWGTHEQYF. CDR3 sequence (DNA): TGCGCCAGCAGTGAGTCGTGGGGTACACACGAGCAGTACTTC.

This clone showed up just once. The genes are TRBV28 and TRBJ2-3, with 15 bases lining up with TRBD2. The V and J ends lost 10 bases and 0 bases, in that order; junction bases with no gene match: 8. CDR1 and CDR2 (germline): MDHEN, SYDVKM. The CDR3 consists of 17 residues. The CDR3 reads CATSGTSGRISTDTQYF. As DNA, the CDR3 is TGTGCCACAAGCGGGACTAGCGGGAGGATTAGCACAGATACGCAGTATTTT.

This clone was observed a few times. This chain connects TRBV6-5 to TRBJ1-1; TRBD1 might be the D (6 bases). V lost 6 bases and J lost 3, with 11 bases in between. The CDR3 is made up of 13 amino acids. Germline values: CDR1 MNHEY, CDR2 SVGAGI. CDR3 DNA: TGTGCCAGCAGGTCCACAGGGTACACTGAAGCTTTCTTT. Its translation is CASRSTGYTEAFF.

The DNA of the CDR3 is TGTGCCAGCAGTTTATCCTCCGGGACAGGGAGGGGTAGCTTTCAAGCCCTCCACTTT. Amino acids: CASSLSSGTGRGSFQALHF. The chain employs TRBV28 and TRBJ1-6; 9 bases are shared with TRBD1. Germline values: CDR1 MDHEN, CDR2 SYDVKM. The CDR3 consists of 19 residues. J was trimmed by 14 bases and V by 1 base; bases with no gene match: 21.

The CDR3 here is CASSPRRHTPGNTIYF. The CDR3 DNA is TGTGCCAGCAGCCCCCGGCGGCACACCCCTGGAAACACCATATATTTT. This chain links TRBV28 with TRBJ1-3; D gene unclear. CDR1 is MDHEN and CDR2 is SYDVKM in the germline V gene. CDR3 length: 16 amino acids. V was trimmed by 6 bases and J by 2 bases, leaving 17 bases between them.

V gene TRBV7-3 combines with J gene TRBJ1-2, with a possible D match to TRBD1 (5 bases). Per germline, CDR1 SGHTA and CDR2 FQGTGA. CDR3 length: 14 amino acids. V was clipped by 5 bases and J by 8 bases, with 18 bases between them. For the CDR3, the DNA is TGTGCCAGCAGCAGTCGCTGGGGCCCCGGGGGCTACACCTTC. It encodes CASSSRWGPGGYTF.

The chain joins TRBV10-2 to TRBJ1-1, with 8 bases that match TRBD1. Germline trimming cut 4 bases from V and 0 bases from J; bases unmatched to any gene: 7. Germline CDR1 reads WSHSY; CDR2 reads SAAADI. This CDR3 comprises 16 residues. CDR3 sequence reads: CASSARTGLMNTEAFF. CDR3 nucleotide sequence: TGCGCCAGCAGTGCCCGGACAGGGCTGATGAACACTGAAGCTTTCTTT.

This rearrangement joins TRBV29-1 to TRBJ2-7, with D perhaps given as TRBD1 or TRBD2 (5 bases each). V dropped 4 bases and J dropped 0 bases, with 13 bases sitting between them. Germline CDR1 and CDR2: SQVTM and ANQGSEA. This CDR3 contains 14 residues. CDR3 DNA sequence: TGCAGCGTTGCAAGGGACGGCAGCTCCTACGAGCAGTACTTC. As protein: CSVARDGSSYEQYF.

The chain links TRBV11-2 to TRBJ1-4; TRBD1 matches at 8 bases. Trimming at V came to 8 bases and at J to 3 bases, leaving 8 bases not matched to a gene. CDR3 length: 15 residues. From germline, CDR1 is SGHAT and CDR2 FQNNGV. The CDR3 nucleotides read TGTGCCAGCCCCATTCAGGGGGCAGCTAATGAAAAACTGTTTTTT. Translating it yields CASPIQGAANEKLFF.

This chain uses TRBV11-2 with TRBJ2-5; no firm D call. V gave up 5 bases and J gave up 1 base, with 11 bases separating them. Germline CDR1 and CDR2: SGHAT and FQNNGV. The CDR3 length is 14 residues. CDR3 sequence: CASSPQQPQETQYF. Here the CDR3 DNA reads TGTGCCAGCAGCCCCCAACAACCCCAAGAGACCCAGTACTTC.

The chain combines TRBV29-1 with TRBJ1-2; 8 positions agree with TRBD1. V lost 4 bases and J lost 6; bases outside the gene matches: 13. CDR3 length equals 15 residues. Germline values: CDR1 SQVTM, CDR2 ANQGSEA. The CDR3 loop reads CSVADRGKSGDGYTF. CDR3 DNA: TGCAGCGTTGCCGACAGGGGAAAGAGTGGGGATGGCTACACCTTC. Full variable domain (rest looked up from reference TRBV29-1 and TRBJ1-2): SAVISQKPSRDICQRGTSLTIQCQVDSQVTMMFWYRQQPGQSLTLIATANQGSEATYESGFVIDKFPISRPNLTFSTLTVSNMSPEDSSIYLCSVADRGKSGDGYTFGSGTRLTVV.

The chain employs TRBV30 and TRBJ2-7; D call uncertain. V shed 0 bases and J shed 5 bases, with 5 bases lying between them. CDR1 and CDR2 from the germline V gene are GTSNPN and SVGIG (reference sequence). The CDR3 runs 11 residues. The CDR3 DNA reads as TGTGCCTGGAGTGTTCAGAACGAGCAGTACTTC. Its translation: CAWSVQNEQYF.

V usage is TRBV28 and J usage is TRBJ2-1, with D unresolved. CDR1 MDHEN and CDR2 SYDVKM come from the germline V gene. This CDR3 is 12 amino acids long. Trimming removed 2 bases from V and 2 bases from J, with 1 base in between. CDR3: CASSLPYNEQFF. The CDR3 DNA is TGTGCCAGCAGTTTACCCTACAATGAGCAGTTCTTC.

The chain couples TRBV13 to TRBJ1-1; the D is unclear. CDR3 length equals 14 residues. Germline values: CDR1 PRHDT, CDR2 FYEKMQ (reference sequence). V lost 10 bases and J lost 1, with 16 bases in between. CDR3 coding DNA: TGTGCCACCACTCGTACGGGATGGAACACTGAAGCTTTCTTT. It yields the protein CATTRTGWNTEAFF. Supplemented by reference TRBV13 and TRBJ1-1, the full variable domain reads AAGVIQSPRHLIKEKRETATLKCYPIPRHDTVYWYQQGPGQDPQFLISFYEKMQSDKGSIPDRFSAQQFSDYHSELNMSSLELGDSALYFCATTRTGWNTEAFFGQGTRLTVV.

The genes are TRBV9 and TRBJ1-2; 10 bases map to TRBD1. CDR3 size: 13 residues. With 2 bases clipped from V and 8 bases from J, the junction kept 3 bases outside the gene matches. Germline CDR1 and CDR2: SGDLS and YYNGEE. CDR3 sequence: CASSVTGGDGYTF. CDR3 nucleotide sequence: TGTGCCAGCAGCGTGACAGGGGGCGACGGCTACACCTTC. The whole variable domain, filled in from reference TRBV9 and TRBJ1-2, reads DSGVTQTPKHLITATGQRVTLRCSPRSGDLSVYWYQQSLDQGLQFLIQYYNGEERAKGNILERFSAQQFPDLHSELNLSSLELGDSALYFCASSVTGGDGYTFGSGTRLTVV.

The chain's CDR3 is CASSTVGGALDIQYF. In DNA, the CDR3 is TGTGCCAGCAGTACCGTGGGAGGGGCGTTGGACATTCAGTACTTC. The J gene is TRBJ2-4, the V gene TRBV28; 7 positions agree with TRBD2. This CDR3 spans 15 amino acids. After removal of 5 bases from V and 8 bases from J, the junction contained 12 bases not matched to a gene. Per germline, CDR1 MDHEN and CDR2 SYDVKM.

The V gene is TRBV29-1, the J gene TRBJ1-2; TRBD1 is a possible D gene (6 bases). CDR1 SQVTM and CDR2 ANQGSEA come from the germline V gene. The CDR3 runs to 14 residues. Trimming left V 3 bases short and J 3 bases short, with 14 bases between. CDR3 DNA: TGCAGCGTTGAGCGGGGGCCCCCGGACTATGGCTACACCTTC. As protein: CSVERGPPDYGYTF.

This chain uses TRBV7-3 with TRBJ2-2; possibly TRBD1 for D (5 bases). CDR1 is SGHTA, CDR2 FQGTGA, per germline. CDR3 size: 15 residues. V lost 5 bases to trimming and J lost 4 bases, with 14 bases between them. The DNA for the CDR3 is TGTGCCAGCAGCCTGGACGGGCAGGGCACCGGGGAGCTGTTTTTT. Its protein is CASSLDGQGTGELFF.

V usage is TRBV11-2 and J usage is TRBJ2-1; D call uncertain. This CDR3 contains 14 residues. Germline assignment: CDR1 SGHAT and CDR2 FQNNGV. V lost 5 bases to trimming and J lost 3 bases, with 11 bases between them. The CDR3, as DNA: TGTGCCAGCAGCCTTGGCGGAAACTACAATGAGCAGTTCTTC. It encodes CASSLGGNYNEQFF. The variable domain in full, completed from reference TRBV11-2 and TRBJ2-1, reads EAGVAQSPRYKIIEKRQSVAFWCNPISGHATLYWYQQILGQGPKLLIQFQNNGVVDDSQLPKDRFSAERLKGVDSTLKIQPAKLEDSAVYLCASSLGGNYNEQFFGPGTRLTVL.

The V call is TRBV29-1, the J call TRBJ1-3; D not certain. The CDR3 has 14 amino acids. Between the trimmed V and J ends, which lost 6 bases and 0 bases, there was a span of 12 bases. Germline lookup yields CDR1 SQVTM and CDR2 ANQGSEA. The CDR3 DNA is TGCAGCGTGAACCCGGACCACTCTGGAAACACCATATATTTT. It translates to CSVNPDHSGNTIYF. The variable domain in full, with the rest retrieved from reference TRBV29-1 and TRBJ1-3, is SAVISQKPSRDICQRGTSLTIQCQVDSQVTMMFWYRQQPGQSLTLIATANQGSEATYESGFVIDKFPISRPNLTFSTLTVSNMSPEDSSIYLCSVNPDHSGNTIYFGEGSWLTVV.

This clone turned up a few times. The chain combines TRBV19 with TRBJ1-2; D might be TRBD1 (5 bases). Deletions cut 6 bases from V and 5 bases from J, with 13 bases between. The CDR3 runs to 13 residues. From germline, CDR1 is LNHDA and CDR2 SQIVND (reference sequence). In DNA, the CDR3 is TGTGCCAGTAGCAATAGTCGGGGGTATGGCTACACCTTC. It specifies CASSNSRGYGYTF.

The chain uses TRBV5-6 and TRBJ1-6, with TRBD1 identical over 11 bases. Germline CDR1 reads SGHDT; CDR2 reads YYEEEE. The CDR3 has 15 residues. Trimming took 4 bases from V and 9 from J; bases not matched to a gene: 6. The CDR3 nucleotides read TGTGCCAGCAGCATAGGACAGGGGGCAACTTCACCCCTCCACTTT. This sequence encodes CASSIGQGATSPLHF.

The V call is TRBV27, the J call TRBJ1-5, with 9 bases matching TRBD1. V lost 6 bases, J lost 2 bases, and 5 bases stayed unmatched. The CDR3 has 15 amino acids. Germline-derived CDR1 and CDR2 are MNHEY and SMNVEV (reference sequence). The CDR3 spells CASSPTGGGNQPQHF. The CDR3 coding sequence is TGTGCCAGCAGCCCGACAGGGGGAGGCAATCAGCCCCAGCATTTT.

This chain connects TRBV19 to TRBJ2-1, with a weak D call TRBD1 (7 bases). The V end was cut by 6 bases, the J end by 10 bases, with 22 bases between. The CDR3 totals 15 residues. The V gene's germline CDR1 is LNHDA and CDR2 SQIVND (reference sequence). CDR3 in DNA: TGTGCCAGTAGCGGAGGGGGCCAGTATCCAAGAGAGCAGTTCTTC. Amino acid sequence: CASSGGGQYPREQFF.

Only one count was recorded for this clone. The chain carries TRBV5-5 and TRBJ1-1; TRBD1 is a possible D gene (5 bases). The germline V gene encodes CDR1 SGHKS and CDR2 YYEKEE (reference sequence). V was shortened by 1 base and J by 0 bases, with 16 bases between the two germline ends. The CDR3 loop spans 17 amino acids. For the CDR3, the DNA is TGTGCCAGCAGCTTGCGGTTCGCAGGGTATGTGAACACTGAAGCTTTCTTT. It translates to CASSLRFAGYVNTEAFF.

V gene TRBV10-3 combines with J gene TRBJ1-5, with 10 bases that match TRBD1. The CDR3 extends over 16 amino acids. Trimming at V came to 6 bases and at J to 7 bases, leaving 12 bases not matched to a gene. Germline values: CDR1 ENHRY, CDR2 SYGVKD. CDR3 in DNA: TGTGCCATCAGCGAATGGGACAGGGGAATAAACCAGCCCCAGCATTTT. Translated, it gives CAISEWDRGINQPQHF.

The sample holds a few counts of this clone. The chain joins TRBV6-5 to TRBJ1-5; D is undetermined. Trimming removed 0 bases at V and 6 bases at J, with 6 bases between. Germline lookup yields CDR1 MNHEY and CDR2 SVGAGI. This CDR3 has 13 residues. CDR3 amino acids: CASSYSDGQPQHF. CDR3 DNA sequence: TGTGCCAGCAGTTACTCCGATGGTCAGCCCCAGCATTTT.